This T cell receptor (beta chain) was captured in a study of beta chain features in type 1 diabetes. Expressed TCRB transcripts were sequenced, since all the RNA that had been isolated was reverse transcribed. Deep immunoSEQ sequencing covered naive, central memory and regulatory T cell samples. Using immunoSEQ multiplex PCR, the repertoire was profiled, and TCRdb retains in-frame clones only, with some absent. The table shows 860,000 or so clones, with about a sixth occurring only once. This CDR3 is built from 18 residues. V was cut by 0 bases and J by 0 bases, with 15 bases left in between. Germline-derived CDR1 and CDR2 are MGHRA and YSYEKL.

The sample taken for sequencing was naive CD4+ T cells from blood. The gene calls are TRBV4-1 and TRBJ2-4, with D perhaps TRBD1 (5 bases). This sequence originates from a woman younger than 30 in good health. CDR3 in DNA: TGCGCCAGCAGCCAAGATTCCGGACAAAATCTAGCCAAAAACATTCAGTACTTC. Amino acid sequence: CASSQDSGQNLAKNIQYF.